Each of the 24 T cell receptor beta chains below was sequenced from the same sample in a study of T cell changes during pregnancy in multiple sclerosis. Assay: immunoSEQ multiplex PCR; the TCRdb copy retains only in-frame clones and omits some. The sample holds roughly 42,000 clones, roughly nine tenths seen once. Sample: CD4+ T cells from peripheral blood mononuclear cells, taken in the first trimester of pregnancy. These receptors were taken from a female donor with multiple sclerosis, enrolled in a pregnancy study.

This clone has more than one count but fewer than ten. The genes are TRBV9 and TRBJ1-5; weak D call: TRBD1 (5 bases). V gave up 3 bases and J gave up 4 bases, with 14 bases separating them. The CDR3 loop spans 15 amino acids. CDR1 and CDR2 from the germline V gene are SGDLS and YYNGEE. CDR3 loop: CASSAGVVGNQPQHF. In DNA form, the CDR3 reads TGTGCCAGCAGCGCGGGGGTGGTCGGAAATCAGCCCCAGCATTTT.

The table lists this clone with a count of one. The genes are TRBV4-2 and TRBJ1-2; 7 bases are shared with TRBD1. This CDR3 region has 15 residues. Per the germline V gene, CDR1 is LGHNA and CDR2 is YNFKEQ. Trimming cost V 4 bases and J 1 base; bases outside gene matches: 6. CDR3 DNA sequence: TGTGCCAGCAGCCCGGGACAGACTTTTAACTATGGCTACACCTTC. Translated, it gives CASSPGQTFNYGYTF.

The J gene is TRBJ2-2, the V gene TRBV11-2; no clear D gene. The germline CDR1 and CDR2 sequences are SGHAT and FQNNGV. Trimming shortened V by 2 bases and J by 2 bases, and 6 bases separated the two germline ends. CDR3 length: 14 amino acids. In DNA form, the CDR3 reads TGTGCCAGCAGCTTAAACAAAAACACCGGGGAGCTGTTTTTT. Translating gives CASSLNKNTGELFF.

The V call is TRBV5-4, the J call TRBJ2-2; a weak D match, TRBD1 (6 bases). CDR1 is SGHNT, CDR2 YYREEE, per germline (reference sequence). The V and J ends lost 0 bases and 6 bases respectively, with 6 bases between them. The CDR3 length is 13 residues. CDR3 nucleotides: TGTGCCAGCAGCTTGGACAGGGCCGGGGAGCTGTTTTTT. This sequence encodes CASSLDRAGELFF.

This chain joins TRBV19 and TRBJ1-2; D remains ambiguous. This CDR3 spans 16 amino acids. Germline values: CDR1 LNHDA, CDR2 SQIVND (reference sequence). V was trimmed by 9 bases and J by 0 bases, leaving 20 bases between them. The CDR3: CASCREGQNPNYGYTF. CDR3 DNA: TGTGCCAGCTGCCGGGAGGGCCAGAATCCTAACTATGGCTACACCTTC.

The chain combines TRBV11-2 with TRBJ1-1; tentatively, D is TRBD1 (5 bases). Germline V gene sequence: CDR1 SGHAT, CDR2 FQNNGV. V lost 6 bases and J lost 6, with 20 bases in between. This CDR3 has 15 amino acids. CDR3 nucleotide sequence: TGTGCCAGCAGGTCAACCTTTCAGGGTACCGCTGAAGCTTTCTTT. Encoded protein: CASRSTFQGTAEAFF.

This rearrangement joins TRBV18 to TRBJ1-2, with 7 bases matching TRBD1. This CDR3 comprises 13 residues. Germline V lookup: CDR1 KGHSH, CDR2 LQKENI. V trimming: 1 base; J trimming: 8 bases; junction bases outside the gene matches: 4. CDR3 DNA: TGTGCCAGCTCACCACAGGGGGCAGGAGGCTACACCTTC. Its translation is CASSPQGAGGYTF.

CDR3 nucleotides: TGTGCCAGCAGCTTAGCGGAGGGTCCGGGGACCCAGTACTTC. Protein sequence: CASSLAEGPGTQYF. The chain combines TRBV7-2 with TRBJ2-5, with a possible D match to TRBD2 (6 bases). The V end was cut by 0 bases, the J end by 7 bases, with 12 bases between. The CDR3 is 14 amino acids. CDR1 is SGHTA and CDR2 is FQGNSA in the germline V gene.

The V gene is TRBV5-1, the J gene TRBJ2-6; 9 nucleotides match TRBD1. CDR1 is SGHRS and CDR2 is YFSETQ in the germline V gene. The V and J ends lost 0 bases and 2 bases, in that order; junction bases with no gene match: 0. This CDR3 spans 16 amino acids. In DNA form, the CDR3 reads TGCGCCAGCAGCTTGGGACAGGGGGCTGGGGCCAACGTCCTGACTTTC. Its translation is CASSLGQGAGANVLTF.

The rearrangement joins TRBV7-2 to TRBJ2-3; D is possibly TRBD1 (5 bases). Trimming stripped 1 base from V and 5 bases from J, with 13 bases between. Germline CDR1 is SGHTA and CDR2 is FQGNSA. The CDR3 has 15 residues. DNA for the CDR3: TGTGCCAGCAGCTTAGAGGGCAGGGTTGGAGATACGCAGTATTTT. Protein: CASSLEGRVGDTQYF.

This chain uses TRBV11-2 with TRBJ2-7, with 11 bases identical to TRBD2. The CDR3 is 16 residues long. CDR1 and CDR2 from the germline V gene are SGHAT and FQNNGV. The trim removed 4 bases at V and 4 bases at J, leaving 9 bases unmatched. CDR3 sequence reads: CASSSLSGRDAYEQYF. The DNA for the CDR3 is TGTGCCAGCAGCTCACTTAGCGGGAGGGACGCATACGAGCAGTACTTC.

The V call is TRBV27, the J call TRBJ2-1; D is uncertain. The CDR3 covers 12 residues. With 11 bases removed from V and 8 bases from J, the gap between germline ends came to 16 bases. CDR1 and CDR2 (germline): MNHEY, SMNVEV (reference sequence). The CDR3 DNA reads TGTGCCGCCTTCGGGTCAGACCATGAGCAGTTCTTC. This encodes CAAFGSDHEQFF.

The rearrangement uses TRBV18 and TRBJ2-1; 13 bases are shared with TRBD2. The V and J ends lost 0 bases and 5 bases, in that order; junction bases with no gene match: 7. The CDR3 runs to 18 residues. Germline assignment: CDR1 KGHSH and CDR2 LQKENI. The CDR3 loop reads CASSPPLAGGPLDNEQFF. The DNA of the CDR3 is TGTGCCAGCTCACCACCACTAGCGGGAGGGCCTTTGGACAATGAGCAGTTCTTC.

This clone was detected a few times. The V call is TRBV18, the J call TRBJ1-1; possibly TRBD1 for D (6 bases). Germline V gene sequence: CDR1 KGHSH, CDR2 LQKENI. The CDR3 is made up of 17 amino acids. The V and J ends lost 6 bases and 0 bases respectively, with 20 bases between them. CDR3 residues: CASSPTGTTIMNTEAFF. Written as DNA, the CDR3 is TGTGCCAGCTCCCCTACAGGGACAACCATCATGAACACTGAAGCTTTCTTT.

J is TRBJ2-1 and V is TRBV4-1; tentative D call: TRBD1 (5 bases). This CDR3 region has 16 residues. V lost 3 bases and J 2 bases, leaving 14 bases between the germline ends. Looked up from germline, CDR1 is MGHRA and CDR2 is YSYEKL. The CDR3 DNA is TGCGCCAGCAGCCAGAATCGGGCAGGGCCCTACAATGAGCAGTTCTTC. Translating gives CASSQNRAGPYNEQFF.

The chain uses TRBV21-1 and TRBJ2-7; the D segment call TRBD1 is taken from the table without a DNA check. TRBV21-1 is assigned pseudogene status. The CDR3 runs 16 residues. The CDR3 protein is CASSKRDYRAGNEQYF. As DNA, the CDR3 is TGTGCCAGCAGCAAGAGGGATTACAGGGCAGGCAACGAGCAGTACTTC.

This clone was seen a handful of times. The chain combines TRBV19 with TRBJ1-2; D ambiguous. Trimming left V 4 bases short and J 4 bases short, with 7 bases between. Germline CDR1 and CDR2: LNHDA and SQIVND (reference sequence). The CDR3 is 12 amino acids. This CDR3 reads CASSTHSYGYTF. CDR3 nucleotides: TGTGCCAGTAGTACCCACAGCTATGGCTACACCTTC.

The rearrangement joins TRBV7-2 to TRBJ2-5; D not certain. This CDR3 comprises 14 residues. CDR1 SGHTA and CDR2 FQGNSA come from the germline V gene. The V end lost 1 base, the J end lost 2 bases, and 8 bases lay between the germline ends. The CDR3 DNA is TGTGCCAGCAGCTTAGTTCAGCGACAAGAGACCCAGTACTTC. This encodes CASSLVQRQETQYF.

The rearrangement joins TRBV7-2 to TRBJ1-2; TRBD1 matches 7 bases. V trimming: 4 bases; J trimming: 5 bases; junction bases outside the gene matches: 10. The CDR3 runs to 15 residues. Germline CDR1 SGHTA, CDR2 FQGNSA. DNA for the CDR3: TGTGCCAGCAGCTCTAACAGGGGTTGGTTTTATGGCTACACCTTC. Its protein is CASSSNRGWFYGYTF.

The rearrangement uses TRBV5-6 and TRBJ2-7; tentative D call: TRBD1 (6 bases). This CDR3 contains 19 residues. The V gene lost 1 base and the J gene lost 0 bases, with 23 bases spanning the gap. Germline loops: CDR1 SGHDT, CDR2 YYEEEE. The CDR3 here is CASSLRGTLTLLVSYEQYF. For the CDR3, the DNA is TGTGCCAGCAGCTTGAGGGGGACGTTAACTCTCTTGGTCTCCTACGAGCAGTACTTC.

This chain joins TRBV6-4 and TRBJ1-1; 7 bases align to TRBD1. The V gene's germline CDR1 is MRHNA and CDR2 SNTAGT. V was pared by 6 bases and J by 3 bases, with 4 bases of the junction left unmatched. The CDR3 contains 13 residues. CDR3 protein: CASSPRGDTEAFF. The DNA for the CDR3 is TGTGCCAGCAGCCCCAGGGGGGACACTGAAGCTTTCTTT.

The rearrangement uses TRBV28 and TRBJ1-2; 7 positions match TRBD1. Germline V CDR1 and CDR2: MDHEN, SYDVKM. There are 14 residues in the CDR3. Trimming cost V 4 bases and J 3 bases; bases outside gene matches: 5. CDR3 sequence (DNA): TGTGCCAGCAGTTCTACAGGGGCGGACTATGGCTACACCTTC. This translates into CASSSTGADYGYTF.

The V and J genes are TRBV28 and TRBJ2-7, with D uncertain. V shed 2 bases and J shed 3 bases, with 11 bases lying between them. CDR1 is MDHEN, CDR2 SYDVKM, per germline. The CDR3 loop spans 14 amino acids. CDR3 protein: CASSLISSGYEQYF. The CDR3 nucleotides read TGTGCCAGCAGTTTAATATCTTCAGGCTACGAGCAGTACTTC.

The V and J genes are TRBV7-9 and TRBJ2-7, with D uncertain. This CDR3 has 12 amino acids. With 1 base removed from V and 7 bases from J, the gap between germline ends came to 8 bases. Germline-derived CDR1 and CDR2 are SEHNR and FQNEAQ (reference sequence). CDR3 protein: CASSLVTEEQYF. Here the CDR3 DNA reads TGTGCCAGCAGCTTAGTAACCGAGGAGCAGTACTTC. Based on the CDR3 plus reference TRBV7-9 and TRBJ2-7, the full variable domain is DTGVSQNPRHKITKRGQNVTFRCDPISEHNRLYWYRQTLGQGPEFLTYFQNEAQLEKSRLLSDRFSAERPKGSFSTLEIQRTEQGDSAMYLCASSLVTEEQYFGPGTRLTVT.